The 10 T cell receptor beta chains below all came from one sample that was sequenced in a study of blood T cell repertoires in COVID-19. Measured with immunoSEQ multiplex PCR; TCRdb has only the in-frame clones, and not every one. The sample has around 150,000 clones; roughly 80% are singletons. The sequenced sample was PBMCs or T cells enriched from blood (not recorded which). The receptors derive from a woman in her thirties or forties who had recovered from COVID-19.

J is TRBJ2-2 and V is TRBV27; 8 nucleotides match TRBD1. This CDR3 is built from 14 residues. V trimming: 2 bases; J trimming: 6 bases; junction bases outside the gene matches: 2. CDR1 and CDR2 from the germline V gene are MNHEY and SMNVEV (reference sequence). CDR3 DNA sequence: TGTGCCAGCAGTTTAGACAGGGGCCCCGGGGAGCTGTTTTTT. It codes for CASSLDRGPGELFF.

The CDR3 DNA follows: TGTGCCAGCAGCGTCGGGACAGGGGGTGCGTCCTACAATGAGCAGTTCTTC. Its translation: CASSVGTGGASYNEQFF. V usage is TRBV7-9 and J usage is TRBJ2-1, with 11 bases that match TRBD1. The V segment lost 5 bases and the J segment 1 base; nucleotides outside the gene matches: 7. Germline CDR1 and CDR2: SEHNR and FQNEAQ (reference sequence). This CDR3 comprises 17 residues.

The J gene is TRBJ1-1, the V gene TRBV2, with a weak D call TRBD1 (5 bases). The ends were cut back, 4 bases at V and 8 bases at J, with 8 bases in the middle. Germline CDR1 is SNHLY and CDR2 is FYNNEI. CDR3 length: 11 residues. The DNA for the CDR3 is TGTGCCAGCAGTGTACAGGAGGAAGCTTTCTTT. The encoded protein is CASSVQEEAFF.

This clone was observed a single time. This chain connects TRBV3-1 (or the pseudogene TRBV3-2) to TRBJ2-1, with TRBD1 identical over 9 bases. The CDR3 length is 14 residues. Germline lookup yields CDR1 LGHDT and CDR2 YNNKEL (reference sequence). The V gene end was trimmed by 2 bases and the J gene end by 7 bases; junction bases not matched to a gene: 3. The CDR3 reads CASSQLDRGNEQFF. The CDR3 DNA reads as TGTGCCAGCAGCCAACTGGACAGGGGTAATGAGCAGTTCTTC.

This rearrangement joins TRBV4-2 to TRBJ1-5; tentatively, D is TRBD1 (5 bases). The CDR3 consists of 16 residues. The V gene's germline CDR1 is LGHNA and CDR2 YNFKEQ. Trimming took off 1 base at V and 2 bases at J, with 12 bases between the two ends. The CDR3 sequence: CASSQGQGVGNQPQHF. CDR3 DNA sequence: TGTGCCAGCAGCCAAGGTCAGGGTGTCGGCAATCAGCCCCAGCATTTT.

The gene calls are TRBV30 and TRBJ1-3; D is possibly TRBD1 (6 bases). There are 13 residues in the CDR3. V shed 2 bases and J shed 1 base, with 6 bases lying between them. Germline loops: CDR1 GTSNPN, CDR2 SVGIG (reference sequence). The CDR3 is CAWSRGSGNTIYF. In nucleotides, the CDR3 is TGTGCCTGGAGTAGGGGGTCTGGAAACACCATATATTTT.

This chain links TRBV27 with TRBJ2-7; 8 bases fit TRBD1. V trimming: 3 bases; J trimming: 2 bases; junction bases outside the gene matches: 3. The CDR3 loop spans 14 amino acids. Per the germline V gene, CDR1 is MNHEY and CDR2 is SMNVEV (reference sequence). CDR3 bases: TGTGCCAGCAGTTTTGGGACAGGAGCCTACGAGCAGTACTTC. Translating it yields CASSFGTGAYEQYF.

V gene TRBV13 combines with J gene TRBJ2-2; D is uncertain. This CDR3 is built from 15 residues. Germline values: CDR1 PRHDT, CDR2 FYEKMQ (reference sequence). V was trimmed by 6 bases and J by 0 bases, leaving 11 bases between them. The CDR3 loop reads CASSPRGPNTGELFF. The DNA for the CDR3 is TGTGCCAGCAGTCCCCGTGGGCCGAACACCGGGGAGCTGTTTTTT.

The V call is TRBV5-5, the J call TRBJ1-5; D possibly corresponds to TRBD1 (5 bases). Germline assignment: CDR1 SGHKS and CDR2 YYEKEE (reference sequence). Trimming shortened V by 0 bases and J by 0 bases, and 10 bases separated the two germline ends. The CDR3 consists of 16 residues. This chain's CDR3 is CASSLAPGFSNQPQHF. As DNA, the CDR3 is TGTGCCAGCAGCTTGGCCCCAGGGTTTAGCAATCAGCCCCAGCATTTT.

The chain employs TRBV4-1 and TRBJ2-3; no clear D gene. The length of the CDR3 is 13 residues. Germline CDR1 MGHRA, CDR2 YSYEKL. V gave up 1 base and J gave up 8 bases, with 10 bases separating them. The CDR3 DNA reads TGCGCCAGCAGCCAAGCTGTCAGATTTACGCAGTATTTT. The encoded protein is CASSQAVRFTQYF.